The rows below give T cell receptor beta chains drawn from one sample of a study of blood T cell repertoires in COVID-19. TCRdb keeps only in-frame clones here, not all; method: immunoSEQ multiplex PCR. The sample comprises approximately 120,000 clones, roughly nine tenths of which are singletons, and 2.1% rests with the top ten. Sequencing used peripheral blood. All receptors come from a man aged 45 to 65 with COVID-19, enrolled during active disease. CDR3s include the opening cysteine and the closing phenylalanine or tryptophan. Each record gives: V gene, clone size, D gene, J gene, CDR3 DNA, CDR3 protein. D genes are given only for firm matches. The listing skips clone size in some rows; elsewhere it reads once, few, many or a size class.

>TRBV4-2|.|.|TRBJ2-3
TGTGCCAGCAGCCAACCGCAGGGCACAGATACGCAGTATTTT
CASSQPQGTDTQYF
>TRBV10-3|.|TRBD2|TRBJ2-3
TGTGCCACAGCGGGAGGTAGCACAGATACGCAGTATTTT
CATAGGSTDTQYF
>TRBV11-2|.|.|TRBJ2-7
TGTGCCAGCAGCTCCCTCGCAGGGCCGAGCTACGAGCAGTACTTC
CASSSLAGPSYEQYF
>TRBV27|.|.|TRBJ1-5
TGTGCCAGCAGTTACTTAGCGGAGGGTCAGCCCCAGCATTTT
CASSYLAEGQPQHF
>TRBV10-3|.|.|TRBJ1-1
TGTGCCATCACCCCGGGGATCGCGGTTGAAGCTTTCTTT
CAITPGIAVEAFF
>TRBV4-3|.|.|TRBJ2-2
TGCGCCAGCAGCCAAGGGACCGGGAGAATATCCGGGGAGCTGTTTTTT
CASSQGTGRISGELFF
>TRBV3-1/TRBV3-2|.|.|TRBJ1-5
TGTGCCAGCAGCCAAGATCTTAACTTGGCGGGGCCCCAGCATTTT
CASSQDLNLAGPQHF
>TRBV5-1|.|.|TRBJ2-2
TGCGCCAGCAGCGTACTAGCAAAAAGCGCCGGGGAGCTGTTTTTT
CASSVLAKSAGELFF
>TRBV7-3|.|.|TRBJ2-6
TGTGCCAGCAGCTGGACTGGAAGCTCTGGGGCCAACGTCCTGACTTTC
CASSWTGSSGANVLTF
>TRBV19|.|.|TRBJ2-5
TGTGCCAGACCCGGGTTAAGTTCGAGAGAGACCCAGTACTTC
CARPGLSSRETQYF
>TRBV9|once|TRBD2|TRBJ2-1
TGTGCCAGCAGCGCGGGGCTAGCGGACAATGAGCAGTTCTTC
CASSAGLADNEQFF
>TRBV3-1/TRBV3-2|.|.|TRBJ1-6
TGTGCCAGCAGCCAAGACATTTACCAGTCCTATAATTCACCCCTCCACTTT
CASSQDIYQSYNSPLHF
>TRBV30|.|.|TRBJ1-1
TGTGCCTGGAGTGGCCTAAACACTGAAGCTTTCTTT
CAWSGLNTEAFF
>TRBV4-3|.|.|TRBJ1-5
TGCGCCAGCAGCCAAGCGCCAGGCTTGTGGCCCCAGCATTTT
CASSQAPGLWPQHF
>TRBV6-5|once|TRBD1|TRBJ1-1
TGTGCCAGCAGTTACTCGGGGACAGGGAGTGGTGCTGAAGCTTTCTTT
CASSYSGTGSGAEAFF
>TRBV29-1|.|.|TRBJ2-7
TGCAGCGTTGAGTCGGGTGCCAACGAGCAGTACTTC
CSVESGANEQYF
>TRBV27|.|.|TRBJ1-1
TGTGCCAGCAGTTGGAGGGAGACGGAGCCAGCTTTCTTT
CASSWRETEPAFF
>TRBV14|.|.|TRBJ2-4
TGTGCCAGCAGCCAAGCGGGAGCCAAAAACATTCAGTACTTC
CASSQAGAKNIQYF
>TRBV2|.|TRBD1|TRBJ1-3
TGTGCCAGCAGTGACGCGCAGGGGGCGAACACCATATATTTT
CASSDAQGANTIYF
>TRBV4-1|.|.|TRBJ2-1
TGCGCCAGCAGCCGACCAACAGGGAATGAGCAGTTCTTC
CASSRPTGNEQFF
>TRBV27|.|.|TRBJ2-7
TGTGCCAGCAGTACGCGGGCACATTTGGCGGGGCGGACCTACGAGCAGTACTTC
CASSTRAHLAGRTYEQYF
>TRBV7-9|.|TRBD1|TRBJ2-3
TGTGCCAGCAGCTTAGGGGACAGGGGATACACAGATACGCAGTATTTT
CASSLGDRGYTDTQYF
>TRBV2|.|TRBD1|TRBJ1-5
TGTGCCAGCAGAATGGACAGGGGGCGCAATCGGCCCCAGCATTTT
CASRMDRGRNRPQHF
>TRBV4-1|.|TRBD2|TRBJ2-3
TGCGCCAGCAGCCAGGATCCCGGGACTAGCGGGATTTCGGATACGCAGTATTTT
CASSQDPGTSGISDTQYF
>TRBV6-5|.|TRBD2|TRBJ2-1
TGTGCCAGCAGTACCCTGGCGGGAGGGCCCGATGAGCAGTTCTTC
CASSTLAGGPDEQFF
>TRBV6-2/TRBV6-3|once|TRBD1|TRBJ1-1
TGTGCCAGCAGTGGACAGGGGGTACAGAACACTGAAGCTTTCTTT
CASSGQGVQNTEAFF
>TRBV5-1|.|TRBD2|TRBJ2-4
TGCGCCAGCAGCCATTTAAGCGCGGGAGGGATAGCCAAAAACATTCAGTACTTC
CASSHLSAGGIAKNIQYF
>TRBV18|.|TRBD1|TRBJ1-4
TGTGCCAGCTCCCCAGGGACAGTGGGAGGAAAACTGTTTTTT
CASSPGTVGGKLFF
>TRBV2|.|.|TRBJ1-5
TGTGCCAGCAGACCTAGTTATAGCAATCAGCCCCAGCATTTT
CASRPSYSNQPQHF
>TRBV3-1/TRBV3-2|.|TRBD1|TRBJ1-2
TGTGCCAGCAGCCCGGCCGGACAGGAGAACTATGGCTACACCTTC
CASSPAGQENYGYTF
>TRBV11-2|.|.|TRBJ1-2
TGTGCCAGCAGCTTAGTCGGGTCTAACTATGGCTACACCTTC
CASSLVGSNYGYTF
>TRBV10-3|.|TRBD2|TRBJ2-1
TGTGCCATCAGTGGCCCCATTGGTAGCGGGAGTAATAATGAGCAGTTCTTC
CAISGPIGSGSNNEQFF
>TRBV6-5|once|.|TRBJ1-5
TGTGCCAGCACAGGGTTCGGCCAGCCCCAGCATTTT
CASTGFGQPQHF
>TRBV7-8|.|.|TRBJ2-1
TGTGCCAGCAGCTTAGGAGGGGGAGGGACGAATGAGCAGTTCTTC
CASSLGGGGTNEQFF
>TRBV18|.|TRBD2|TRBJ2-1
TGTGCCAGCTCACCAGGACTAGCGGGAGGGCCGGCGGGGAATGAGCAGTTCTTC
CASSPGLAGGPAGNEQFF
>TRBV27|.|.|TRBJ1-5
TGTGCCAGCCCCCTCGCCCAGCATTTT
CASPLAQHF
>TRBV7-3|.|TRBD2|TRBJ2-3
TGTGCCAGCAGCTTAAATCGTGCGGGGGCAGATACGCAGTATTTT
CASSLNRAGADTQYF
>TRBV9|.|TRBD1|TRBJ2-2
TGTGCCAGCAGCTTATCCGGGACAGGGACCGGGGAGCTGTTTTTT
CASSLSGTGTGELFF
>TRBV11-2|.|.|TRBJ1-3
TGTGCCAGCAGCTTAACAGGAGTCTCTGGAAACACCATATATTTT
CASSLTGVSGNTIYF
>TRBV4-2|.|TRBD2|TRBJ2-3
TGTGCCAGCAGCCCCATGGGACTAGCGGGAAGTTTGGATACGCAGTATTTT
CASSPMGLAGSLDTQYF
>TRBV19|.|.|TRBJ2-2
TGTGCCAGTAGCCCGGGAGCGAACACCGGGGAGCTGTTTTTT
CASSPGANTGELFF
>TRBV6-5|.|.|TRBJ2-5
TGTGCCAGCAGTTACGGGCAGGCAGGGGAGACCCAGTACTTC
CASSYGQAGETQYF
>TRBV10-2|.|TRBD2|TRBJ2-1
TGCGCCAGCAGTGACGGACTAGCGGCATACAATGAGCAGTTCTTC
CASSDGLAAYNEQFF
>TRBV6-2/TRBV6-3|.|TRBD2|TRBJ2-7
TGTGCCAGCAGTTACGGTCTAGCGGGTGGGTCCTACGAGCAGTACTTC
CASSYGLAGGSYEQYF
>TRBV7-2|.|.|TRBJ1-3
TGTGCCAGCAGCTCCGGCGGGGGGGGTGGAAACACCATATATTTT
CASSSGGGGGNTIYF
>TRBV6-1|.|.|TRBJ1-1
TGTGCCAGCAGTGAGTACCCCGGAGACACTGAAGCTTTCTTT
CASSEYPGDTEAFF
>TRBV6-5|.|.|TRBJ2-1
TGTGCCAGCGAGGGGGGGGTGAAAAATGAGCAGTTCTTC
CASEGGVKNEQFF
>TRBV4-1|once|.|TRBJ1-1
TGCGCCAGCAGGAGTGGGGTAGGGAGGAACACTGAAGCTTTCTTT
CASRSGVGRNTEAFF
>TRBV18|once|.|TRBJ2-1
TGTGCCAGCTCACTCGGGGTCAATGAGCAGTTCTTC
CASSLGVNEQFF
>TRBV30|.|.|TRBJ2-5
TGTGCCTGGAGTGTAGCAAGGACAGCGGTCCAAGAGACCCAGTACTTC
CAWSVARTAVQETQYF
>TRBV7-9|.|.|TRBJ2-1
TGTGCCAGCAGCCCAACGGTCGGGGAGCAGTTCTTC
CASSPTVGEQFF
>TRBV30|.|.|TRBJ1-2
TGTGCCTGGAGTGTATCCACAAAGGGCTACACCTTC
CAWSVSTKGYTF
>TRBV29-1|.|TRBD1|TRBJ2-4
TGCAGCGCTGGGACAGGACTAGCCAAAAACATTCAGTACTTC
CSAGTGLAKNIQYF
>TRBV24-1|.|TRBD1|TRBJ2-5
TGTGCCACCAGTGACTCTACAGGGGGAAGGGAGACCCAGTACTTC
CATSDSTGGRETQYF
>TRBV19|once|.|TRBJ1-6
TGTGCCAGTACCTACAGCCACGCCGAGCCCCTCCACTTT
CASTYSHAEPLHF
>TRBV2|few|.|TRBJ2-2
TGTGCCAGTCGGCCCAGGGTTGATACCGGGGAGCTGTTTTTT
CASRPRVDTGELFF
>TRBV12-3/TRBV12-4|.|TRBD1|TRBJ1-1
TGTGCCAGCACCCCACAGGGGGCTGAAGCTTTCTTT
CASTPQGAEAFF